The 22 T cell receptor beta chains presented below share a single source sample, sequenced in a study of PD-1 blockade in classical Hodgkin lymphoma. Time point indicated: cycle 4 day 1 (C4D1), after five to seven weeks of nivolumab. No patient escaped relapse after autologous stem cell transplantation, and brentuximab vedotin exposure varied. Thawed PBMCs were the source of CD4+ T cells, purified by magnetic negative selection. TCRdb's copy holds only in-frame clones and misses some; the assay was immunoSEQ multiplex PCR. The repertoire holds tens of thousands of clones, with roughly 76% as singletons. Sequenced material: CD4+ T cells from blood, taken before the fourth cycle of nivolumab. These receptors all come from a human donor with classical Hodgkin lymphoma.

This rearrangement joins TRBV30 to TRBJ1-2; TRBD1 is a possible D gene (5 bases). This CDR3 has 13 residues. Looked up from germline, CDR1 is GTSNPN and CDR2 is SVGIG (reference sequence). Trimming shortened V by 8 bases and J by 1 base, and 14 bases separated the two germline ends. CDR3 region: CAGLTVSNYGYTF. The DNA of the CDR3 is TGTGCCGGCCTGACAGTTAGTAACTATGGCTACACCTTC.

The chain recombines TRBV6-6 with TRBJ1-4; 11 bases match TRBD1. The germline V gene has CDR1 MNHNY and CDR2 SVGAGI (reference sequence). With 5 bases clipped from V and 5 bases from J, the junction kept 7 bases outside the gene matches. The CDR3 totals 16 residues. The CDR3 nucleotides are TGTGCCAGCAGTCGGGGACAGGGGGATGGAAATGAAAAACTGTTTTTT. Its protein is CASSRGQGDGNEKLFF.

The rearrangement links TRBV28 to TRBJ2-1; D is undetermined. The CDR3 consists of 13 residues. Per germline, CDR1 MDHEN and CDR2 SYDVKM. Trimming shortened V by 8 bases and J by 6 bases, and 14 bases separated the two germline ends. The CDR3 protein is CASGNPVGNEQFF. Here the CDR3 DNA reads TGTGCCAGCGGAAACCCGGTGGGCAATGAGCAGTTCTTC.

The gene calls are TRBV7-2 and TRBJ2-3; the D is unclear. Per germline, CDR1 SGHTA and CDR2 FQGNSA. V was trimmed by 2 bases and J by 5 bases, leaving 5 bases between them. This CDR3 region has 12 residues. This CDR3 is CASSLSLDTQYF. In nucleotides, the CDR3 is TGTGCCAGCAGCTTATCCCTAGATACGCAGTATTTT.

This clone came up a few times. The CDR3 region is CAWNKWQKGEQYF. Written as DNA, the CDR3 is TGTGCCTGGAACAAGTGGCAGAAGGGCGAGCAGTACTTC. The chain has TRBV30 and TRBJ2-7; D gene unclear. The CDR3 runs to 13 residues. V dropped 4 bases and J dropped 6 bases, with 16 bases sitting between them. Germline V gene sequence: CDR1 GTSNPN, CDR2 SVGIG (reference sequence).

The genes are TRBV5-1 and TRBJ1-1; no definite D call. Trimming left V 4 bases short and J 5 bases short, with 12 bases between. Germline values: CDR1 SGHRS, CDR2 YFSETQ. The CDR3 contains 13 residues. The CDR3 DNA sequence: TGCGCCAGCAGCGAAGGGCCGGGTACTGAAGCTTTCTTT. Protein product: CASSEGPGTEAFF. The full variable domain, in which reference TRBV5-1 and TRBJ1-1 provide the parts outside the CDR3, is KAGVTQTPRYLIKTRGQQVTLSCSPISGHRSVSWYQQTPGQGLQFLFEYFSETQRNKGNFPGRFSGRQFSNSRSEMNVSTLELGDSALYLCASSEGPGTEAFFGQGTRLTVV.

CDR3 protein: CATGWGLETQYF. CDR3 bases: TGTGCCACAGGGTGGGGTTTAGAGACCCAGTACTTC. The V call is TRBV7-2, the J call TRBJ2-5; TRBD1 is a possible D gene (5 bases). Germline V gives CDR1 SGHTA, CDR2 FQGNSA. The CDR3 has 12 amino acids. V gave up 10 bases and J gave up 4 bases, with 13 bases separating them.

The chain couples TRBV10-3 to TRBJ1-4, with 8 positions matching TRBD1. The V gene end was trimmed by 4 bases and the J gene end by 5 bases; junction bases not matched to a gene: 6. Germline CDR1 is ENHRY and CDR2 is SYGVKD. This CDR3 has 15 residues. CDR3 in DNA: TGTGCCATCAGTGCACTGCAGGGGGCAAATGAAAAACTGTTTTTT. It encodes CAISALQGANEKLFF.

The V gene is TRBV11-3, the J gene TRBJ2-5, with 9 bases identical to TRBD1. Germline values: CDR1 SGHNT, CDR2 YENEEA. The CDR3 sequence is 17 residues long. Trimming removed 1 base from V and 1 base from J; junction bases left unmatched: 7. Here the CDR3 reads CASSLAVGQGVQETQYF. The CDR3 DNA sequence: TGTGCCAGCAGCTTAGCCGTGGGACAGGGTGTCCAAGAGACCCAGTACTTC. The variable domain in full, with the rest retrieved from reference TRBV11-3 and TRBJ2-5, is EAGVVQSPRYKIIEKKQPVAFWCNPISGHNTLYWYLQNLGQGPELLIRYENEEAVDDSQLPKDRFSAERLKGVDSTLKIQPAELGDSAVYLCASSLAVGQGVQETQYFGPGTRLLVL.

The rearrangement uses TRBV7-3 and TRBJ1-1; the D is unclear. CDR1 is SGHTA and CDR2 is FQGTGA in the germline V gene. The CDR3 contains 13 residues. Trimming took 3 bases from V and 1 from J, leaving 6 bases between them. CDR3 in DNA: TGTGCCAGCAGCTTTGGAGAGAACACTGAAGCTTTCTTT. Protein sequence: CASSFGENTEAFF.

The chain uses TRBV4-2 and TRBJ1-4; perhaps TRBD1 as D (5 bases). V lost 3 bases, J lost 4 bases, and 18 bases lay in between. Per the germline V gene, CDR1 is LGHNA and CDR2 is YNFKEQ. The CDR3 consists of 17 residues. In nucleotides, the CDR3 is TGTGCCAGCAGCCAGAGTGGGGGTTGGCAGTTTAATGAAAAACTGTTTTTT. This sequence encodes CASSQSGGWQFNEKLFF.

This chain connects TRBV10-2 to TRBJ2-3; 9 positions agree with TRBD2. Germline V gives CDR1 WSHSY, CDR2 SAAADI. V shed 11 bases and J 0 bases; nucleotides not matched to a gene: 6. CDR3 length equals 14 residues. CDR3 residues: CAGSGGLSTDTQYF. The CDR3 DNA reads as TGCGCCGGTAGCGGGGGCCTTAGCACAGATACGCAGTATTTT.

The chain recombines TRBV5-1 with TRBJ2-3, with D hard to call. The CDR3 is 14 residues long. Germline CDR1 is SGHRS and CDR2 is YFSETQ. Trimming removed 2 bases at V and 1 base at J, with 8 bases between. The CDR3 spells CASSFNPGTDTQYF. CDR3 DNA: TGCGCCAGCAGCTTCAACCCCGGCACAGATACGCAGTATTTT.

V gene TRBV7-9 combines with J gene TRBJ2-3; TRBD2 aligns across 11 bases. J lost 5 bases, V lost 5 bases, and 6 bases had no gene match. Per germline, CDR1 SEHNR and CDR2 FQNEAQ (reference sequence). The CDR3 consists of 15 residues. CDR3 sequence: CASSLLAGEIDTQYF. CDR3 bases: TGTGCCAGCAGCCTACTAGCGGGGGAAATAGATACGCAGTATTTT.

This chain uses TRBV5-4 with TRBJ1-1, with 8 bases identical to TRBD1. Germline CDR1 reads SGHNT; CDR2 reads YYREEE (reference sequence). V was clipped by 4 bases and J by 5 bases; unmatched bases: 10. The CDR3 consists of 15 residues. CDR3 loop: CASSQEGQVDTEAFF. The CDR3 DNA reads TGTGCCAGCAGCCAAGAGGGACAGGTCGATACTGAAGCTTTCTTT. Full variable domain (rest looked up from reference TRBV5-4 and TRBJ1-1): ETGVTQSPTHLIKTRGQQVTLRCSSQSGHNTVSWYQQALGQGPQFIFQYYREEENGRGNFPPRFSGLQFPNYSSELNVNALELDDSALYLCASSQEGQVDTEAFFGQGTRLTVV.

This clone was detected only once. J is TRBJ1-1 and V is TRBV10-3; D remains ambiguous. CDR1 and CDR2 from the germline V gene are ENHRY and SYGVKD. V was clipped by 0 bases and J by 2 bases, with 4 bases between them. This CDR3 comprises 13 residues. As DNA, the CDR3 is TGTGCCATCAGTGAGTCTCAAAACACTGAAGCTTTCTTT. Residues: CAISESQNTEAFF.

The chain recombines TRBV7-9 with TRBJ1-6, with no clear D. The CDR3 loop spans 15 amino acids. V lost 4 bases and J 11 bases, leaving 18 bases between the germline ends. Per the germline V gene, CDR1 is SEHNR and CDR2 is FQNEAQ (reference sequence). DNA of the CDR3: TGTGCCAGCAGCTCCGCTTCGGACCGCGAGGCACCCCTCCACTTT. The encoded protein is CASSSASDREAPLHF.

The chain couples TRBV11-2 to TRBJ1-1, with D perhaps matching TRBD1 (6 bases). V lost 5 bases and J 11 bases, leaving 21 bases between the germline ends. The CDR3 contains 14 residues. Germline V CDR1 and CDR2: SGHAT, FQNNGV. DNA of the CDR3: TGTGCCAGCAGCCCAAGTCGGGGGCAGGGAACGGCTTTCTTT. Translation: CASSPSRGQGTAFF.

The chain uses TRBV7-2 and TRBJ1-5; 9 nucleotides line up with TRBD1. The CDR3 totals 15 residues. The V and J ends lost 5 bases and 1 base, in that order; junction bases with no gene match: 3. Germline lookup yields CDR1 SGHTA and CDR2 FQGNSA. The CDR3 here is CASSGGQGSNQPQHF. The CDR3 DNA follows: TGTGCCAGCAGCGGAGGACAGGGGAGCAATCAGCCCCAGCATTTT.

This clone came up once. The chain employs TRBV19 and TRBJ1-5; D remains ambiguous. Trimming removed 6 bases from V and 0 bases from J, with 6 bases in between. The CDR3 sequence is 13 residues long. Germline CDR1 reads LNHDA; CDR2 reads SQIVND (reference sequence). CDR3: CASSPYSNQPQHF. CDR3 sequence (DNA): TGTGCCAGTAGCCCCTATAGCAATCAGCCCCAGCATTTT.

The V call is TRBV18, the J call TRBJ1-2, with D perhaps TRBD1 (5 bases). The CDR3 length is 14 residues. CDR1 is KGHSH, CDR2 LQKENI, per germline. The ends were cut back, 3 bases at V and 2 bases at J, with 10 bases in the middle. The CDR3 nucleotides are TGTGCCAGCTCACCGGGGGGAATAAACTATGGCTACACCTTC. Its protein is CASSPGGINYGYTF.

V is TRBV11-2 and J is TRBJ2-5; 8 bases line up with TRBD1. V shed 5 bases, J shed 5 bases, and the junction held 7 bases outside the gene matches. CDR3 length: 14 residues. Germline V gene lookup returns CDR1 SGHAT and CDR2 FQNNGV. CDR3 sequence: CASSTGQGGETQYF. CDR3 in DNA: TGTGCCAGCAGCACAGGACAGGGTGGGGAGACCCAGTACTTC.